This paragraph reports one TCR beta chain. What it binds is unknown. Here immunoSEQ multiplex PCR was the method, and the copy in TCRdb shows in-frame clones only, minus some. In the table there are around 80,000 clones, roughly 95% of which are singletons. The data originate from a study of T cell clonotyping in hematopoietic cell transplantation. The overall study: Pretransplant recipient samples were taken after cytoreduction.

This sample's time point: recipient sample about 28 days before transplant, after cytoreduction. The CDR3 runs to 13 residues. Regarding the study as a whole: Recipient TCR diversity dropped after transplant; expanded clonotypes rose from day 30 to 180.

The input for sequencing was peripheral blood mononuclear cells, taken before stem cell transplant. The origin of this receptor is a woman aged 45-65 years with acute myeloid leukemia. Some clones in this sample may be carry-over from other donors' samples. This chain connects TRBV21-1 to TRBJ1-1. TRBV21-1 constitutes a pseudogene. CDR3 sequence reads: CASSKGGIPEAFF. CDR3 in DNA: TGTGCCAGCAGCAAAGGGGGGATCCCTGAAGCTTTCTTT.